This entry describes one T cell receptor (beta chain). The method was immunoSEQ multiplex PCR; TCRdb's version includes in-frame clones alone and lacks a portion of them. The repertoire holds roughly 160,000 clones, with around 79% as singletons. Cohorts were based on clinical histories the participants reported. The data originate from a study of blood T cell repertoires in COVID-19. Sequenced: PBMCs or T cells enriched from blood (not recorded which). The TCR comes from a man aged 45-60 years who had recovered from COVID-19.

The CDR3 protein is CAWKAGGEKLFF. Here the CDR3 DNA reads TGTGCCTGGAAGGCGGGAGGGGAAAAACTGTTTTTT. This chain connects TRBV30 to TRBJ1-4, with D hard to call. Trimming pared 4 bases from V and 8 bases from J, leaving 11 bases between. The germline gives CDR1 GTSNPN, CDR2 SVGIG (reference sequence). The CDR3 length is 12 residues.